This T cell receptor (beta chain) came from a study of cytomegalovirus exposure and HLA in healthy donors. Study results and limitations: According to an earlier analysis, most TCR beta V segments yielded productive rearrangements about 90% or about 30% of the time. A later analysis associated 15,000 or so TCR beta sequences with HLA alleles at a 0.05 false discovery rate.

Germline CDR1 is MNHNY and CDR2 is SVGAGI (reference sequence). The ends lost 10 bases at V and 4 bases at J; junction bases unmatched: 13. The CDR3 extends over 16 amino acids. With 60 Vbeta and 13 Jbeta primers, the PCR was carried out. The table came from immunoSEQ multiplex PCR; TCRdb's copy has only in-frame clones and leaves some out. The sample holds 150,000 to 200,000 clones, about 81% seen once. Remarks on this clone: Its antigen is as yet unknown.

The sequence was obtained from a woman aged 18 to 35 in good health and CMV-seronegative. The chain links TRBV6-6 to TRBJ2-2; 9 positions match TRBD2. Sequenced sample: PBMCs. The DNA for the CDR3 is TGTGCCACTCTTATAGAAACTAGCGGGCCCACCGGGGAGCTGTTTTTT. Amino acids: CATLIETSGPTGELFF.